This TCR beta chain stems from a study of blood T cell repertoires in COVID-19. In the study overall: Both acute and convalescent COVID-19 samples were obtained from the United States, Italy and Spain.

The authors' processing: Estimated nucleated cell counts came from reference gene primer amplification. Sequenced by immunoSEQ multiplex PCR; TCRdb stores in-frame clones only, minus some. For V, J and clone size, that table is used; D and trimming come from the DNA. Found here are 95,000 to 150,000 clones, just over 85% of them singletons; the top ten hold 0.7% to 0.9%. Material for sequencing was peripheral blood. The receptor comes from a woman aged 45 to 65 with active or convalescent COVID-19.

CDR3 sequence (DNA): TGTGCCAGCAGCCTGCCCGGTGGTCCATTGGAGCAGTTCTTC. It specifies CASSLPGGPLEQFF. The V call is TRBV4-2, the J call TRBJ2-1, with D unresolved. Germline V gene lookup returns CDR1 LGHNA and CDR2 YNFKEQ. The germline V and J ends were trimmed by 4 bases and 10 bases, with 17 bases remaining between them. The CDR3 extends over 14 amino acids.